These 29 T cell receptor beta chains were all obtained from the same sample, sequenced in a study of blood T cell repertoires in COVID-19 (TCRdb year 2020). The library was built by means of the immunoSEQ multiplex PCR assay. TCRdb limited this immuneACCESS table to in-frame rearrangements with V and J called. A share of clones is missing; checked studies link under half to unresolved V genes, and the rest is unexplained. This sample is represented by roughly 230,000 clones; 85% of them were singletons. The ten largest clones represent roughly 5.3% of the sample. The specimen sequenced was peripheral blood. Source of these receptors: a man aged 50-59 years with COVID-19, enrolled during active disease.

The genes are TRBV5-1 and TRBJ1-4; possible D gene TRBD1, 5 bases. Germline V gene sequence: CDR1 SGHRS, CDR2 YFSETQ. This CDR3 has 14 residues. V gave up 0 bases and J gave up 3 bases, with 6 bases separating them. CDR3 nucleotide sequence: TGCGCCAGCAGCTTGGCGGGGGCTAATGAAAAACTGTTTTTT. Translated: CASSLAGANEKLFF.

The chain recombines TRBV3-1 (or the pseudogene TRBV3-2) with TRBJ1-5; TRBD1 aligns across 7 bases. The V gene's germline CDR1 is LGHDT and CDR2 YNNKEL (reference sequence). The CDR3 covers 14 residues. V was pared by 4 bases and J by 6 bases, with 6 bases of the junction left unmatched. The DNA for the CDR3 is TGTGCCAGCAGCCGAGACAGGGCCGGTCAGCCCCAGCATTTT. It encodes CASSRDRAGQPQHF.

The chain's CDR3 is CASSRTRGPVEKLFF. In DNA form, the CDR3 reads TGTGCCAGCAGTAGAACGAGGGGGCCAGTTGAAAAACTGTTTTTT. The J gene is TRBJ1-4, the V gene TRBV11-2, with 7 positions matching TRBD1. The V segment lost 6 bases and the J segment 7 bases; nucleotides outside the gene matches: 11. The CDR3 length is 15 residues. Germline values: CDR1 SGHAT, CDR2 FQNNGV.

The CDR3 region is CASSHQSSGGSYEQFF. As DNA, the CDR3 is TGCGCCAGCAGCCACCAATCTAGCGGGGGAAGCTATGAGCAGTTCTTC. V and J are TRBV4-3 and TRBJ2-1, with 10 bases identical to TRBD2. Germline V lookup: CDR1 LGHNA, CDR2 YSLEER. J lost 8 bases, V lost 3 bases, and 10 bases had no gene match. The CDR3 runs 16 residues.

This rearrangement joins TRBV2 to TRBJ1-2; 7 bases agree with TRBD1. The CDR3 has 14 residues. Germline-derived CDR1 and CDR2 are SNHLY and FYNNEI. V lost 1 base, J lost 8 bases, and 7 bases stayed unmatched. DNA of the CDR3: TGTGCCAGCAGTGAAGGAGGGGGCAGGGGAGGCTACACCTTC. It yields the protein CASSEGGGRGGYTF.

This sequence joins TRBV19 and TRBJ1-2; 10 bases map to TRBD1. CDR3 length: 13 residues. The germline CDR1 and CDR2 sequences are LNHDA and SQIVND (reference sequence). The trim removed 5 bases at V and 4 bases at J, leaving 1 base unmatched. CDR3 in amino acids: CASSGQGGYGYTF. Here the CDR3 DNA reads TGTGCCAGTAGTGGACAGGGGGGCTATGGCTACACCTTC.

V usage is TRBV4-2 and J usage is TRBJ2-7; 7 bases are shared with TRBD2. Germline-derived CDR1 and CDR2 are LGHNA and YNFKEQ. The CDR3 totals 16 residues. The V segment lost 0 bases and the J segment 2 bases; nucleotides outside the gene matches: 7. In DNA, the CDR3 is TGTGCCAGCAGCCAAGAAAGAGCGGGGTTAGCCTACGAGCAGTACTTC. It is translated as CASSQERAGLAYEQYF.

The chain has TRBV2 and TRBJ2-1, with D maybe TRBD2 (6 bases). The ends were cut back, 7 bases at V and 4 bases at J, with 8 bases in the middle. CDR3 length: 12 residues. Looked up from germline, CDR1 is SNHLY and CDR2 is FYNNEI. Here the CDR3 DNA reads TGTGCCAGCATGGGACTTTACAATGAGCAGTTCTTC. This sequence encodes CASMGLYNEQFF.

This clone was seen just once. The chain couples TRBV25-1 to TRBJ2-2; possibly TRBD2 for D (6 bases). This CDR3 spans 15 amino acids. Germline CDR1 reads MGHDK; CDR2 reads SYGVNS. Trimming stripped 5 bases from V and 1 base from J, with 11 bases between. The CDR3 sequence: CASSHLSGNTGELFF. CDR3 DNA sequence: TGTGCCAGCAGTCACCTTAGCGGGAACACCGGGGAGCTGTTTTTT.

This chain joins TRBV2 and TRBJ2-5; weak D call: TRBD2 (6 bases). This CDR3 has 13 residues. Germline V gene sequence: CDR1 SNHLY, CDR2 FYNNEI. Trimming removed 10 bases from V and 3 bases from J, with 15 bases in between. DNA of the CDR3: TGTGCCACTACGGGACTTGGAAAAGAGACCCAGTACTTC. Its translation is CATTGLGKETQYF. The whole variable domain, remainder taken from reference TRBV2 and TRBJ2-5, is EPEVTQTPSHQVTQMGQEVILRCVPISNHLYFYWYRQILGQKVEFLVSFYNNEISEKSEIFDDQFSVERPDGSNFTLKIRSTKLEDSAMYFCATTGLGKETQYFGPGTRLLVL.

The chain carries TRBV6-5 and TRBJ2-5; 11 bases fit TRBD1. The CDR3 length is 15 residues. J was trimmed by 5 bases and V by 5 bases; bases with no gene match: 7. Germline V gene lookup returns CDR1 MNHEY and CDR2 SVGAGI. CDR3: CASSPGTGGVETQYF. CDR3 nucleotides: TGTGCCAGCAGTCCCGGGACAGGGGGGGTGGAGACCCAGTACTTC.

The count of this clone is one. The gene calls are TRBV27 and TRBJ1-1; D remains ambiguous. This CDR3 has 13 residues. Germline CDR1 is MNHEY and CDR2 is SMNVEV (reference sequence). V was pared by 6 bases and J by 5 bases, with 13 bases between. CDR3 amino acids: CASSRAGGTEAFF. The CDR3, as DNA: TGTGCCAGCAGCCGGGCGGGCGGAACTGAAGCTTTCTTT.

The chain uses TRBV28 and TRBJ1-5, with unresolved D. The germline V and J ends were trimmed by 1 base and 4 bases, with 8 bases remaining between them. The CDR3 spans 14 residues. Germline lookup yields CDR1 MDHEN and CDR2 SYDVKM. In DNA form, the CDR3 reads TGTGCCAGCAGTTTATTACACCCAAATCAGCCCCAGCATTTT. Translating gives CASSLLHPNQPQHF.

The V and J genes are TRBV30 and TRBJ1-5; the D gene is possibly TRBD1 (5 bases). CDR1 is GTSNPN and CDR2 is SVGIG in the germline V gene (reference sequence). The CDR3 has 14 amino acids. With 3 bases removed from V and 2 bases from J, the gap between germline ends came to 11 bases. The DNA of the CDR3 is TGTGCCTGGAGCCGGGGGAATGGCAATCAGCCCCAGCATTTT. Translation gives CAWSRGNGNQPQHF.

This clone was counted at least ten times. The rearrangement uses TRBV7-8 and TRBJ2-5; a weak D match, TRBD2 (5 bases). The germline V gene encodes CDR1 SGHVS and CDR2 FQNEAQ. This CDR3 comprises 14 residues. Trimming removed 4 bases at V and 2 bases at J, with 11 bases between. CDR3 nucleotides: TGTGCCAGCAGCTCAGCCGGGGATCAAGAGACCCAGTACTTC. Amino acids: CASSSAGDQETQYF.

In its sample, this clone was seen a few times. V usage is TRBV7-9 and J usage is TRBJ2-7; possibly TRBD2 for D (6 bases). Per germline, CDR1 SEHNR and CDR2 FQNEAQ (reference sequence). The CDR3 is made up of 16 amino acids. The V and J ends lost 5 bases and 3 bases respectively, with 20 bases between them. This CDR3 reads CASSPWGGVYRYEQYF. CDR3 nucleotides: TGTGCCAGCAGCCCTTGGGGAGGAGTTTATCGCTACGAGCAGTACTTC. The whole variable domain, filled in from reference TRBV7-9 and TRBJ2-7, reads DTGVSQNPRHKITKRGQNVTFRCDPISEHNRLYWYRQTLGQGPEFLTYFQNEAQLEKSRLLSDRFSAERPKGSFSTLEIQRTEQGDSAMYLCASSPWGGVYRYEQYFGPGTRLTVT.

The chain has TRBV7-2 and TRBJ2-7, with D possibly being TRBD1 (6 bases). The CDR3 runs to 14 residues. CDR1 and CDR2 (germline): SGHTA, FQGNSA. Trimming took 3 bases from V and 2 from J, leaving 11 bases between them. The CDR3 loop is CASSFRDTTYEQYF. CDR3 coding DNA: TGTGCCAGCAGCTTCCGGGACACCACCTACGAGCAGTACTTC.

This chain joins TRBV28 and TRBJ1-6, with D unclear. The CDR3 totals 16 residues. CDR1 is MDHEN and CDR2 is SYDVKM in the germline V gene. Trimming cost V 4 bases and J 1 base, with 11 bases left between them. CDR3 sequence reads: CASSSASRSYNSPLHF. The CDR3 DNA follows: TGTGCCAGCAGTTCGGCCAGCAGGTCCTATAATTCACCCCTCCACTTT.

The chain links TRBV6-2 or TRBV6-3 to TRBJ2-7, with 8 bases lining up with TRBD2. Germline lookup yields CDR1 MNHEY and CDR2 SVGEGT. The CDR3 sequence is 15 residues long. The V gene end was trimmed by 0 bases and the J gene end by 0 bases; junction bases not matched to a gene: 1. This chain's CDR3 is CASSYSGTSSYEQYF. CDR3 DNA: TGTGCCAGCAGTTACTCCGGGACTAGCTCCTACGAGCAGTACTTC.

V gene TRBV6-6 combines with J gene TRBJ2-3; 13 bases line up with TRBD2. With 5 bases clipped from V and 9 bases from J, the junction kept 14 bases outside the gene matches. The CDR3 contains 17 residues. Looked up from germline, CDR1 is MNHNY and CDR2 is SVGAGI (reference sequence). The CDR3 reads CASSRGTSGDPGGTQYF. The CDR3 DNA sequence: TGTGCCAGCAGTCGCGGGACTAGCGGGGATCCAGGGGGGACGCAGTATTTT.

V is TRBV7-2 and J is TRBJ2-3; D ambiguous. Germline V CDR1 and CDR2: SGHTA, FQGNSA. This CDR3 is built from 14 residues. With 3 bases removed from V and 3 bases from J, the gap between germline ends came to 10 bases. Here the CDR3 DNA reads TGTGCCAGCAGCTTTTTTTTAGTTACAGATACGCAGTATTTT. It specifies CASSFFLVTDTQYF.

This chain joins TRBV28 and TRBJ1-2; the match to TRBD1 covers 8 bases. The CDR3 covers 15 residues. With 3 bases clipped from V and 12 bases from J, the junction kept 15 bases outside the gene matches. The germline V gene has CDR1 MDHEN and CDR2 SYDVKM. The CDR3 is CASSFIGRGRLQDTF. The CDR3 nucleotides read TGTGCCAGCAGTTTCATTGGCAGGGGGCGCTTACAAGACACCTTC.

CDR3 protein: CASSVAGFYNEQFF. CDR3 in DNA: TGTGCCAGCAGTGTGGCAGGGTTCTACAATGAGCAGTTCTTC. J is TRBJ2-1 and V is TRBV25-1, with a tentative D call TRBD1 (5 bases). Per germline, CDR1 MGHDK and CDR2 SYGVNS. V was pared by 4 bases and J by 3 bases, with 10 bases between. The CDR3 sequence is 14 residues long.

This clone has just one count. The chain uses TRBV6-5 and TRBJ2-1; D call uncertain. Trimming cost V 5 bases and J 13 bases, with 12 bases left between them. CDR1 is MNHEY and CDR2 is SVGAGI in the germline V gene. The CDR3 contains 11 residues. CDR3 in DNA: TGTGCCAGCAGTAGTGGCACAGAACAGTTCTTC. Encoded protein: CASSSGTEQFF.

The chain uses TRBV5-1 and TRBJ2-7; TRBD1 matches 9 bases. Germline V CDR1 and CDR2: SGHRS, YFSETQ. This CDR3 has 15 residues. Germline trimming cut 0 bases from V and 4 bases from J; bases unmatched to any gene: 5. The CDR3 DNA sequence: TGCGCCAGCAGCTTGGCCACAGGGGGCTTATACGAGCAGTACTTC. Translation: CASSLATGGLYEQYF.

This chain links TRBV10-3 with TRBJ2-3; D remains ambiguous. The CDR3 runs 16 residues. Germline loops: CDR1 ENHRY, CDR2 SYGVKD. V was pared by 5 bases and J by 2 bases, with 17 bases between. CDR3 loop: CAISTSETLPTDTQYF. For the CDR3, the DNA is TGTGCCATCAGTACATCCGAGACACTGCCCACAGATACGCAGTATTTT.

J is TRBJ1-2 and V is TRBV28, with D perhaps matching TRBD1 (5 bases). The CDR3 extends over 12 amino acids. Per germline, CDR1 MDHEN and CDR2 SYDVKM. Trimming pared 6 bases from V and 4 bases from J, leaving 9 bases between. The CDR3 spells CASRRDSYGYTF. CDR3 nucleotide sequence: TGTGCCAGCAGAAGGGACTCCTATGGCTACACCTTC.

This chain links TRBV18 with TRBJ1-1; 10 bases line up with TRBD1. The V and J ends lost 3 bases and 1 base, in that order; junction bases with no gene match: 5. This CDR3 spans 16 amino acids. Germline CDR1 is KGHSH and CDR2 is LQKENI. Here the CDR3 reads CASSPGQGRGNTEAFF. The CDR3 DNA sequence: TGTGCCAGCTCACCGGGACAGGGGAGAGGGAACACTGAAGCTTTCTTT.

The chain recombines TRBV2 with TRBJ2-3; D is uncertain. The CDR3 has 11 residues. Per germline, CDR1 SNHLY and CDR2 FYNNEI. V lost 7 bases and J 2 bases, leaving 4 bases between the germline ends. For the CDR3, the DNA is TGTGCCAGCACCAACACAGATACGCAGTATTTT. Its protein is CASTNTDTQYF.